This T cell receptor beta chain was recovered during a study of cytomegalovirus exposure and HLA in healthy donors. Findings and limits, study-wide: In a later analysis, specific HLA alleles were associated with 15,000 to 20,000 TCR beta sequences at a 0.05 false discovery rate. A later analysis linked a missense variant in DCLRE1C to the trimming of TCR beta V and J genes. Later analysis reportedly placed an Asian-associated ancestry cluster below the roughly 680-donor mean in N-insertions.

The PCR was carried out with 60 Vbeta primers and 13 Jbeta primers. The data were produced by immunoSEQ multiplex PCR, yet TCRdb's version contains in-frame clones alone and is incomplete. There are under 200,000 clones in the sample; 82% occur only once, and around 0.75% lies in the top ten. Comments on this clone: Its antigen is as yet unknown.

V was pared by 3 bases and J by 2 bases, with 3 bases of the junction left unmatched. The CDR3 is 15 amino acids. Per germline, CDR1 MDHEN and CDR2 SYDVKM. The sequencing input was PBMCs. The TCR originated in a woman aged 18 to 35 in good health and CMV-seronegative. The V gene is TRBV28, the J gene TRBJ2-3, with 9 nucleotides matching TRBD2. The CDR3 reads CASSFLAGHTDTQYF. CDR3 sequence (DNA): TGTGCCAGCAGTTTTCTAGCGGGGCACACAGATACGCAGTATTTT.